This T cell receptor beta chain was documented in a study of tumor and adjacent non-tumor tissue in lung cancer. Study-level information: There were approximately twelve adenocarcinoma, 2 squamous cell carcinoma and 1 small cell lung cancer cases.

No cell sorting was done before RNA was extracted from the tissue. The V end was cut by 4 bases, the J end by 7 bases, with 14 bases between. The CDR3 runs to 13 residues. Germline values: CDR1 SGHRS, CDR2 YFSETQ. Worth noting for this clonotype: Its matching antigen is unknown.

The library came from three nested PCR rounds adapted from ARM-PCR protocols. TCRdb reprocessed the multiplex PCR reads with MiXCR, giving one entry per CDR3 protein. This sample has more than 60,000 distinct CDR3 sequences, with roughly 73% found just once. General study findings and limits: Tumor tissue had significantly higher TCR diversity than normal lung. In normal lung, the top 100 clones were significantly more dominant than in tumor.

The clonotype comes from a woman aged 45-60 years with non-small cell lung cancer. This sequence joins TRBV5-1 and TRBJ1-2; D ambiguous. Source material: lung tumor tissue. CDR3 amino acids: CASSPGETAGYTF. The CDR3 region has the DNA TGCGCCAGCAGCCCGGGTGAAACTGCTGGCTACACCTTC.